The 20 T cell receptor beta chains in this list originate from one sample, sequenced in a study of beta chain features in type 1 diabetes. Every isolated RNA sample was fully reverse transcribed, so sequencing captured expressed TCRB transcripts. TCRdb's copy holds only in-frame clones and misses some; the assay was immunoSEQ multiplex PCR. The data contain some 700,000 clones, about an eighth of them singletons. Which antigens these TCRs recognize remains unknown. Study results and limitations: In every one of the four CD4+ subsets, TCRB CDR3s were moderately but significantly shorter in Type 1 diabetes patients.

The specimen was naive CD4+ T cells from blood. The receptor source for this set is a man between 18 and 29 years old with type 1 diabetes.

This clone was observed a handful of times. The rearrangement uses TRBV5-1 and TRBJ2-1, with D possibly matching TRBD2 (6 bases). V dropped 4 bases and J dropped 2 bases, with 16 bases sitting between them. The CDR3 is 16 amino acids. Germline CDR1 reads SGHRS; CDR2 reads YFSETQ. The CDR3 nucleotides are TGCGCCAGCAGCCGCGTTACGGGGGAACCCTACAATGAGCAGTTCTTC. It codes for CASSRVTGEPYNEQFF.

V is TRBV5-1 and J is TRBJ2-3; D remains ambiguous. The V end lost 0 bases, the J end lost 1 base, and 9 bases lay between the germline ends. Germline CDR1 is SGHRS and CDR2 is YFSETQ. This CDR3 has 15 amino acids. The CDR3 region has the DNA TGCGCCAGCAGCTTGGCGTCAGACGGCACAGATACGCAGTATTTT. This translates into CASSLASDGTDTQYF. The full variable domain, its missing parts supplied by reference TRBV5-1 and TRBJ2-3, is KAGVTQTPRYLIKTRGQQVTLSCSPISGHRSVSWYQQTPGQGLQFLFEYFSETQRNKGNFPGRFSGRQFSNSRSEMNVSTLELGDSALYLCASSLASDGTDTQYFGPGTRLTVL.

The chain uses TRBV5-1 and TRBJ1-2; TRBD1 matches 10 bases. This CDR3 has 13 amino acids. Germline CDR1 and CDR2: SGHRS and YFSETQ. V gave up 4 bases and J gave up 7 bases; unmatched junction bases: 4. CDR3 loop: CASSQGQGLGYTF. The DNA of the CDR3 is TGCGCCAGCAGCCAGGGACAGGGGCTTGGCTACACCTTC. The whole variable domain, filled in from reference TRBV5-1 and TRBJ1-2, reads KAGVTQTPRYLIKTRGQQVTLSCSPISGHRSVSWYQQTPGQGLQFLFEYFSETQRNKGNFPGRFSGRQFSNSRSEMNVSTLELGDSALYLCASSQGQGLGYTFGSGTRLTVV.

This clone was picked up a small number of times. CDR3 DNA sequence: TGCGCCAGCAGCTTGGAGGGGCAATTCAATCAGCCCCAGCATTTT. It codes for CASSLEGQFNQPQHF. The gene calls are TRBV5-1 and TRBJ1-5, with a tentative D call TRBD1 (5 bases). Germline V lookup: CDR1 SGHRS, CDR2 YFSETQ. V shed 0 bases and J shed 3 bases, with 10 bases lying between them. The length of the CDR3 is 15 residues.

The rearrangement links TRBV5-1 to TRBJ2-5, with D possibly being TRBD1 or TRBD2 (6 bases each). The CDR3 is made up of 16 amino acids. CDR1 SGHRS and CDR2 YFSETQ come from the germline V gene. V was pared by 4 bases and J by 2 bases, with 18 bases between. CDR3 coding DNA: TGCGCCAGCAGCCTCGCCATCGGGGGCGAACAAGAGACCCAGTACTTC. It translates to CASSLAIGGEQETQYF.

The chain carries TRBV29-1 and TRBJ2-7; 8 bases match TRBD2. Germline CDR1 and CDR2: SQVTM and ANQGSEA. With V trimmed by 4 bases and J by 4 bases, 3 bases remained unmatched. CDR3 length: 12 residues. The CDR3 loop is CSVAGGQYEQYF. CDR3 nucleotide sequence: TGCAGCGTTGCGGGGGGGCAGTACGAGCAGTACTTC.

This clone has a handful of counts. This sequence joins TRBV9 and TRBJ1-2; 10 bases line up with TRBD1. CDR3 length: 14 residues. Germline trimming cut 3 bases from V and 6 bases from J; bases unmatched to any gene: 5. Germline assignment: CDR1 SGDLS and CDR2 YYNGEE. The CDR3 sequence is CASSGDRGAHGYTF. The CDR3 region has the DNA TGTGCCAGCAGCGGGGACAGGGGAGCCCATGGCTACACCTTC.

CDR3 in amino acids: CAWSPGPGIWRTEAFF. The CDR3 nucleotides read TGTGCCTGGAGCCCGGGACCCGGGATCTGGAGGACTGAAGCTTTCTTT. The chain couples TRBV30 to TRBJ1-1; TRBD1 is a possible D gene (5 bases). This CDR3 comprises 16 residues. V lost 3 bases to trimming and J lost 5 bases, with 22 bases between them. From germline, CDR1 is GTSNPN and CDR2 SVGIG (reference sequence). Full variable domain (rest looked up from reference TRBV30 and TRBJ1-1): SQTIHQWPATLVQPVGSPLSLECTVEGTSNPNLYWYRQAAGRGLQLLFYSVGIGQISSEVPQNLSASRPQDRQFILSSKKLLLSDSGFYLCAWSPGPGIWRTEAFFGQGTRLTVV.

The CDR3 sequence is CASSAQGEFDYEQYF. The CDR3 DNA follows: TGTGCCAGCAGCGCACAGGGAGAATTTGACTACGAGCAGTACTTC. This sequence joins TRBV6-1 and TRBJ2-7; tentative D call: TRBD1 (6 bases). V was trimmed by 6 bases and J by 3 bases, leaving 18 bases between them. CDR3 length equals 15 residues. CDR1 is MNHNS and CDR2 is SASEGT in the germline V gene.

The J gene is TRBJ2-1, the V gene TRBV9, with D perhaps TRBD2 (7 bases). The V gene's germline CDR1 is SGDLS and CDR2 YYNGEE. V was pared by 6 bases and J by 7 bases, with 20 bases between. This CDR3 has 15 amino acids. Here the CDR3 reads CASTPVSGGLNEQFF. For the CDR3, the DNA is TGTGCCAGCACCCCCGTTTCCGGGGGGCTAAATGAGCAGTTCTTC.

This clone turned up a few times. The rearrangement uses TRBV9 and TRBJ2-2; 11 bases map to TRBD2. This CDR3 has 16 amino acids. V shed 0 bases and J 5 bases; nucleotides not matched to a gene: 3. Germline CDR1 is SGDLS and CDR2 is YYNGEE. In DNA form, the CDR3 reads TGTGCCAGCAGCGTAGAACTAGCGGGGGCTACCGGGGAGCTGTTTTTT. Protein product: CASSVELAGATGELFF.

There are a few counts of this clone. The rearrangement uses TRBV5-1 and TRBJ2-1; TRBD2 is a possible D gene (5 bases). Germline CDR1 SGHRS, CDR2 YFSETQ. Trimming stripped 2 bases from V and 8 bases from J, with 17 bases between. The CDR3 contains 15 residues. CDR3 residues: CASSFDGNRWDEQFF. DNA of the CDR3: TGCGCCAGCAGCTTCGACGGGAATAGGTGGGATGAGCAGTTCTTC.

To note about this clone: Germline is not matched at one junction end, which may reflect a read error. V usage is TRBV2 and J usage is TRBJ2-1; unclear D gene. Germline V lookup: CDR1 SNHLY, CDR2 FYNNEI. The CDR3 sequence is 15 residues long. The CDR3 sequence: CASSEARAEYSEQFF. CDR3 nucleotide sequence: TGTGCCAGCAGTGAAGCTCGGGCCGAGTACAGTGAGCAGTTCTTC.

This clone was seen only a few times. J is TRBJ1-2 and V is TRBV6-6; weak D call: TRBD1 (6 bases). This CDR3 has 14 amino acids. Trimming took 0 bases from V and 3 from J, leaving 8 bases between them. Germline V gene sequence: CDR1 MNHNY, CDR2 SVGAGI (reference sequence). The CDR3 is CASSYSQGDYGYTF. CDR3 nucleotide sequence: TGTGCCAGCAGTTACTCACAGGGAGACTATGGCTACACCTTC.

This clone was detected only a few times. In DNA form, the CDR3 reads TGTGCCAGCAGTGACTACAACTCTGGAAACACCATATATTTT. Translating gives CASSDYNSGNTIYF. The chain uses TRBV25-1 and TRBJ1-3, with D hard to call. This CDR3 contains 14 residues. V shed 3 bases and J shed 0 bases, with 6 bases lying between them. CDR1 and CDR2 from the germline V gene are MGHDK and SYGVNS.

In its sample, this clone was seen a few times. The CDR3 reads CASSLVEGRYEQYF. The CDR3 DNA sequence: TGTGCCAGCAGCTTAGTTGAGGGGCGCTACGAGCAGTACTTC. The genes are TRBV11-2 and TRBJ2-7; D tentatively reads TRBD1 or TRBD2 (5 bases each). The germline gives CDR1 SGHAT, CDR2 FQNNGV. The V and J ends lost 1 base and 3 bases respectively, with 10 bases between them. The CDR3 extends over 14 amino acids.

The chain joins TRBV6-5 to TRBJ2-3; TRBD2 matches at 10 bases. Germline CDR1 reads MNHEY; CDR2 reads SVGAGI. This CDR3 is built from 15 residues. V gave up 5 bases and J gave up 3 bases; unmatched junction bases: 5. In DNA, the CDR3 is TGTGCCAGCAGTATAACGGGACTAGCGACAGATACGCAGTATTTT. As protein: CASSITGLATDTQYF.

The CDR3 protein is CASSLGTGQPQHF. The CDR3 DNA sequence: TGCGCCAGCAGCTTAGGAACGGGTCAGCCCCAGCATTTT. The chain links TRBV5-1 to TRBJ1-5; D gene unclear. The V and J ends lost 2 bases and 6 bases respectively, with 9 bases between them. The length of the CDR3 is 13 residues. The germline V gene has CDR1 SGHRS and CDR2 YFSETQ. Supplemented by reference TRBV5-1 and TRBJ1-5, the full variable domain reads KAGVTQTPRYLIKTRGQQVTLSCSPISGHRSVSWYQQTPGQGLQFLFEYFSETQRNKGNFPGRFSGRQFSNSRSEMNVSTLELGDSALYLCASSLGTGQPQHFGDGTRLSIL.

The V call is TRBV4-1, the J call TRBJ2-4; 7 bases line up with TRBD1. This CDR3 has 17 residues. CDR1 is MGHRA and CDR2 is YSYEKL in the germline V gene. With 2 bases clipped from V and 2 bases from J, the junction kept 9 bases outside the gene matches. The CDR3 DNA is TGCGCCAGCAGCCAAATAACAGGGGCAGGAACCAAAAACATTCAGTACTTC. It specifies CASSQITGAGTKNIQYF.

This clone was observed a few times. The chain links TRBV6-6 to TRBJ1-5; D is perhaps TRBD1 (6 bases). Germline V gene sequence: CDR1 MNHNY, CDR2 SVGAGI (reference sequence). Trimming took off 7 bases at V and 3 bases at J, with 13 bases between the two ends. The CDR3 spans 14 residues. The CDR3 DNA sequence: TGTGCCAGCACCAAGGACAGCTCCAATCAGCCCCAGCATTTT. Encoded protein: CASTKDSSNQPQHF.